This T cell receptor beta chain appears in the sequencing data of a study of T cell changes during pregnancy in multiple sclerosis (dated by TCRdb to the late 2010s). Regarding the study in general: The study examined how the T cell repertoire changed over the course of pregnancy in women with multiple sclerosis.

As to this clone: The clone's antigen remains unknown. The sample holds no much larger clone one base away, and base qualities are not on file.

Receptor libraries were prepared by the immunoSEQ multiplex PCR assay. Here the immuneACCESS table is served through TCRdb, limited to in-frame sequences with V and J called. Missing clones are a known gap in these copies; in checked studies unresolved V genes cover under half, and the rest lacks a known reason. The sample table records 40,000 to 50,000 clones; roughly nine tenths of these occur just once. Around 9.6% of the sample is taken by the ten largest. V trim: 7 bases; J trim: 4 bases; unmatched bases: 2. CDR1 and CDR2, looked up from the germline V gene (reference sequence), are SGHKS and YYEKEE. The CDR3 spans 11 residues, from the cysteine through the phenylalanine. CDR3 DNA only is kept here, 33 bases in frame from base 1.

Sequenced material: CD8+ T cells from peripheral blood mononuclear cells, taken after pregnancy. This receptor chain uses TRBV5-5 and TRBJ2-7; 7 bases in the middle match TRBD2. The TCR comes from a female donor with multiple sclerosis, enrolled in a pregnancy study. The CDR3 region has the sequence CASRDYYEQYF. The nucleotide sequence reads TGTGCCAGCCGGGACTATTACGAGCAGTACTTC.